This T cell receptor beta chain stems from a study of T cell clonality in common variable immunodeficiency. Broader study findings: In common variable immunodeficiency, TCR beta chains reportedly carried fewer deletions and N-nucleotide insertions. CVID subjects had higher TCRbeta clonality than healthy controls, most marked in about a third.

Some clones are missing from TCRdb's copy, which holds only in-frame ones; the method was immunoSEQ multiplex PCR. This sample comprises approximately 46,000 clones, none seen once only. The CDR3 is 16 residues long. The germline V gene encodes CDR1 MNHEY and CDR2 SVGEGT. Trimming pared 0 bases from V and 4 bases from J, leaving 15 bases between. This clone has a count of ten or more. What it binds is not known. From the germline J gene comes the end of the CDR3, since the read stops 3 residues before it. J is TRBJ1-1 and V is TRBV6-2 or TRBV6-3; D is perhaps TRBD1 (6 bases). The specimen sequenced was peripheral blood mononuclear cells. The source is a person aged 18 to 69 in good health. The CDR3 loop reads CASSYSKGHLGTEAFF. CDR3 bases read: TGTGCCAGCAGTTACTCGAAGGGACATCTGGGCACTGAA.